This TCR beta chain was sequenced for a study of shared clonotypes between healthy human individuals. Profiled with immunoSEQ multiplex PCR; TCRdb holds only in-frame clones, not every one. The sample shows approximately 2.1 million clones, more than 80% of them seen only once. The sequenced material came from naive CD4+ T cells from PBMCs. Specified subset: CD45RA+ positively selected. This TCR derives from a man younger than 30 in good health. Some clones in this sample may be carry-over from other donors' samples.

The CDR3 nucleotides are TGTGCCAGCAGCTGGAAGAACTATGGCTACACCTTC. This sequence encodes CASSWKNYGYTF. V usage is TRBV7-9 and J usage is TRBJ1-2, with D uncertain. Germline CDR1 reads SEHNR; CDR2 reads FQNEAQ (reference sequence). The CDR3 runs to 12 residues. V was clipped by 4 bases and J by 2 bases, with 5 bases between them.